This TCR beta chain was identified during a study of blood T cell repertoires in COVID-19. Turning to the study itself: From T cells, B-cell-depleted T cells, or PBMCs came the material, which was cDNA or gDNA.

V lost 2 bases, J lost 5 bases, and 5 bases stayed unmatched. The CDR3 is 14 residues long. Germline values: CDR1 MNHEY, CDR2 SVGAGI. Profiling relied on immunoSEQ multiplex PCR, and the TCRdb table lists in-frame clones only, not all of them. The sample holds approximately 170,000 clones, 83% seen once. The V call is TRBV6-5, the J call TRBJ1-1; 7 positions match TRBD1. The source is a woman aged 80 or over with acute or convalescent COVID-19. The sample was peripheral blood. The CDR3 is CASSYRDSRTEAFF. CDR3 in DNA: TGTGCCAGCAGTTACCGGGACAGTAGGACTGAAGCTTTCTTT.